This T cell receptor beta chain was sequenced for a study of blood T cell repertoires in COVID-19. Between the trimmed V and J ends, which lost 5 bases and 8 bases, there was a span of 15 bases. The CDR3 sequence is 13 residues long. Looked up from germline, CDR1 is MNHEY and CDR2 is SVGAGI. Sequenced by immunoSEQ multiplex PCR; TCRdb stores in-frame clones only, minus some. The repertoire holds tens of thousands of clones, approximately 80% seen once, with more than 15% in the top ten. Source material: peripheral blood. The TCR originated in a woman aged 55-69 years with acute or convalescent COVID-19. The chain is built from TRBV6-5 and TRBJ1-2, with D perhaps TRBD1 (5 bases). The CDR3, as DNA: TGTGCCAGCAGTCCCCGGAGGGGAAGCGGCTACACCTTC. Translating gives CASSPRRGSGYTF.